This T cell receptor (beta chain) comes out of a study of T-cell reconstitution after alpha-beta-depleted transplantation in children (dated by TCRdb to about 2016). About the full investigation: The study quantitatively tracked T-cell immune reconstitution after TCRalphabeta/CD19-depleted allogeneic hematopoietic cell transplantation in children using TCR repertoire profiling.

For CDR1 and CDR2, the germline V gene (reference sequence) lists LNHDA and SQIVND. From cysteine to phenylalanine, the CDR3 is 16 amino acids long. Only the CDR3 region is kept as DNA, spanning 48 bases read in frame from base 1. At the junction V is shortened by 8 bases and J by 2 bases; bases outside the gene matches: 12. This clonotype has a count of ten or more. The antigen it binds to is not known. Qualities for individual bases were not recorded, and no much larger clone is one base off. Library creation used PCR. TCRdb shows the sequencer as Illumina HiSeq 2500. Molecular barcoding was employed in the preparation of TCR libraries, with unique molecular identifiers being used to normalize TCRbeta repertoire quantification. The public reads were quality trimmed at Q25 with fastp and then assembled into clones with MiXCR by TCRdb, keeping productive beta chains. A single entry per CDR3 protein holds the most common genes and DNA from its merged rows. Present in this sample are about 230,000 distinct CDR3 sequences, around 8.9% of which were seen just once. The top ten constitute about 5% of the sample.

Sequences were derived from PBMCs from the stem cell graft donor, sampled from the stem cell graft. This receptor was identified in a human donor who donated a stem cell graft to a child with SCID. In this chain, TRBV19 is recombined with TRBJ2-3; TRBD2 lines up with 8 middle nucleotides. CDR3 loop: CASSHLGGAHTDTQYF. Here is the DNA: TGTGCCAGTTCCCACCTCGGGGGGGCCCACACAGATACGCAGTATTTT.